The present T cell receptor (beta chain) was sequenced within a study of blood T cell repertoires in COVID-19. On the study more broadly: The origin of the acute and convalescent COVID-19 samples was the United States, Italy and Spain.

Trimming took 0 bases from V and 13 from J, leaving 12 bases between them. Germline-derived CDR1 and CDR2 are SGHDN and FVKESK. The CDR3 loop spans 12 amino acids. In the original analysis: How many nucleated cells were present was estimated from reference gene primer amplification. TCRdb's copy holds only in-frame clones and misses some; the assay was immunoSEQ multiplex PCR. V and J calls and clone size come straight from that table; D and trimming were deduced from the DNA. Among over 150,000 clones, roughly 91% were seen once, and the ten largest hold less than 2.5%. V usage is TRBV14 and J usage is TRBJ1-2, with D maybe TRBD1 (6 bases). Source material: peripheral blood. The sequence was collected from a young man with acute or convalescent COVID-19. The CDR3 DNA is TGTGCCAGCAGCCAAGATAGAGGGGGTCCCACCTTC. It encodes CASSQDRGGPTF.